This TCR beta chain appears in the sequencing data of a study of T cell responses to AZD1222 COVID-19 vaccine (dated by TCRdb to 2020 to 2023). About the full investigation: AZD1222 recipients whose second dose came at about 4 weeks and those whose second dose came at about 12 weeks were combined into one group, since spike-specific TCR depth and breadth did not differ between the two schedules. A total of approximately 230 trial participants underwent TCR sequencing, of whom 207 received two doses of AZD1222 and about 26 received two doses of the MenACWY control vaccine. Trial participants were enrolled by age into 18-55, 56-69 and 70-plus year subgroups, with about 150, 28 and 57 TCR-sequenced participants respectively. Study-wide findings and limitations: The 56-69-year group was small, and its depth increase did not reach significance, likely because of low power. No day 14 peak-response samples were available, so repertoires were characterized only after the peak T cell response. Only six AZD1222 recipients were SARS-CoV-2 seropositive at baseline, limiting conclusions about previously exposed vaccinees. Participants were mostly white British and included more females than males, and it was suggested by the authors that clonal diversity may have been underestimated. Reportedly, close to half of the unique spike-specific TCRs recognized epitopes lying outside the regions that are mutated in the B.1.351 and B.1.1.7 variants. After two AZD1222 doses, spike-specific TCR breadth and depth were significantly higher than at day 0 and than in MenACWY recipients. Vaccine-associated CD4 TCRs spanned the whole spike protein, with dominant responses in regions 160-218 and 743-854.

From the cysteine through the phenylalanine, the CDR3 covers 16 amino acids. CDR3 DNA only is kept here, 48 bases in frame from base 1. Here V drops 4 bases and J drops 2 bases, and the junction holds 11 bases not matched to any gene. The CDR1 and CDR2 encoded by the germline V gene are MNHNS and SASEGT. The meaning of the sample's time point label: baseline before first vaccination. Vaccinee samples came from UK trials COV001 and COV002, including a single-blind randomized controlled phase 2/3 trial of AZD1222 (ChAdOx1 nCoV-19) in healthy adults. For TCRbeta chain sequencing, PBMC samples from trial participants were taken at day 0 and at day 28 after the second dose. Details on this clone: It has no known antigen specificity. The input lacks base qualities; no much larger clone sits a single base away.

The CDR3 regions of human TCRbeta chains were analyzed by immunosequencing. On the authors' methods: TCRs in the repertoires were matched against a reference library of SARS-CoV-2-specific TCRs that had been generated with the MIRA antigen-specificity platform. Breadth was defined as the fraction of unique TCRs that were SARS-CoV-2-associated. Depth was defined as the fraction of total T cells that were SARS-CoV-2-associated. Using the MIRA data, each spike-specific TCR was assigned both to the spike region to which the TCR was reactive and to a CD4 or CD8 class. Log10-transformed breadth and depth values were compared by one-way ANOVA with Sidak's multiple comparisons tests. Held by TCRdb, this immuneACCESS table contains in-frame sequences only and omits some clones. Under half of the omission traces to an unresolved V gene where checked; the cause of the rest is unknown. V and J calls and clone size are given by that table; D and trimming were obtained from the DNA. This sample holds about 74,000 clones; roughly 90% were observed only once. Under 3% of the sample rests with the top ten.

The TCR comes from an adult in good health. Sequences were derived from peripheral blood, sampled on day 0 of AZD1222 vaccination. The chain employs TRBV6-1 and TRBJ2-7, with 7 junctional bases fitting TRBD2. CDR3 reads: CASSVFGTTTTYEQYF. The sequenced DNA: TGTGCCAGCAGTGTTTTCGGGACTACCACTACCTACGAGCAGTACTTC.